These 13 T cell receptor beta chains were sequenced from one sample in a study of cytomegalovirus exposure and HLA in healthy donors. PCR used 60 Vbeta primers and 13 Jbeta primers. TCRdb keeps only in-frame clones here, not all; method: immunoSEQ multiplex PCR. The sample has roughly 200,000 clones; over 80% are singletons. The sequencing sample was made of PBMCs. The source of these receptors is a boy aged 2 to 10 in good health and CMV-seronegative.

V and J are TRBV29-1 and TRBJ1-2; D remains unclear. CDR3 size: 12 residues. Germline CDR1 SQVTM, CDR2 ANQGSEA. Between the trimmed V and J ends, which lost 3 bases and 6 bases, there was a span of 11 bases. The CDR3 bases are TGCAGCGTTGAGCGGGGAAAGGATGGCTACACCTTC. It specifies CSVERGKDGYTF.

The rearrangement joins TRBV1 to TRBJ2-7; TRBD2 reflects the table's D call only, with no check against the DNA. TRBV1 is termed a pseudogene. The CDR3 is made up of 18 amino acids. CDR3 in DNA: TGCACCAGCAGCCAAGAATGGACTAGCGGGGCGAAATCCTACGAGCAGTACTTC. Encoded protein: CTSSQEWTSGAKSYEQYF.

The gene calls are TRBV19 and TRBJ2-7; D is perhaps TRBD2 (6 bases). The CDR3 consists of 12 residues. Trimming cost V 6 bases and J 6 bases, with 12 bases left between them. CDR1 and CDR2 from the germline V gene are LNHDA and SQIVND (reference sequence). CDR3 bases: TGTGCCAGTAGGGAATCCGGGGGCGAGCAGTACTTC. It translates to CASRESGGEQYF.

The V call is TRBV19, the J call TRBJ1-1, with no clear D. The CDR3 has 14 amino acids. CDR1 and CDR2 from the germline V gene are LNHDA and SQIVND (reference sequence). Trimming shortened V by 3 bases and J by 1 base, and 9 bases separated the two germline ends. CDR3 coding DNA: TGTGCCAGTAGTATTGGAGGGTCGAACACTGAAGCTTTCTTT. It codes for CASSIGGSNTEAFF.

About this clone itself: Likely a read error: the CDR3 ends without its conserved phenylalanine or tryptophan. This sequence joins TRBV7-7 and TRBJ2-3; TRBD2 agrees at 11 bases. The germline V gene encodes CDR1 SSHAT and CDR2 FNYEAQ (reference sequence). This CDR3 contains 18 residues. CDR3 sequence reads: CASSLNSYSGGVGDTQYV. The CDR3 coding sequence is TGTGCTAGCAGCCTTAACTCATATAGCGGGGGGGTAGGAGATACGCAGTATGTT.

The chain combines TRBV2 with TRBJ2-1, with a possible D match to TRBD2 (6 bases). This CDR3 has 15 residues. Germline loops: CDR1 SNHLY, CDR2 FYNNEI. Trimming pared 2 bases from V and 9 bases from J, leaving 17 bases between. CDR3: CASSEPGTLSSEQFF. DNA for the CDR3: TGTGCCAGCAGTGAACCCGGGACTCTTAGTAGTGAGCAGTTCTTC.

The V and J genes are TRBV29-1 and TRBJ1-1; weak D call: TRBD1 (5 bases). The CDR3 sequence is 11 residues long. The V end lost 8 bases, the J end lost 4 bases, and 11 bases lay between the germline ends. Germline V lookup: CDR1 SQVTM, CDR2 ANQGSEA. The CDR3 protein is CSTQGATEAFF. CDR3 sequence (DNA): TGCAGCACCCAGGGTGCCACTGAAGCTTTCTTT.

The chain has TRBV11-2 and TRBJ1-1; 8 bases are shared with TRBD1. The CDR3 runs to 13 residues. V gave up 5 bases and J gave up 8 bases; unmatched junction bases: 7. CDR1 is SGHAT and CDR2 is FQNNGV in the germline V gene. The CDR3 spells CASSPTGVGEAFF. DNA for the CDR3: TGTGCCAGCAGCCCGACAGGGGTGGGAGAAGCTTTCTTT.

V is TRBV30 and J is TRBJ1-2, with D unresolved. Trimming removed 0 bases from V and 7 bases from J, with 15 bases in between. Germline loops: CDR1 GTSNPN, CDR2 SVGIG (reference sequence). The CDR3 runs to 14 residues. The CDR3 DNA follows: TGTGCCTGGAGTGTACGCCCTGGAGGTAGTGGCTACACCTTC. Protein sequence: CAWSVRPGGSGYTF.

The CDR3 reads CASSLSGGRREQYF. The DNA of the CDR3 is TGTGCCAGCAGCTTAAGCGGGGGGCGGCGCGAGCAGTACTTC. The V call is TRBV6-5, the J call TRBJ2-7, with 9 bases matching TRBD2. The CDR3 loop spans 14 amino acids. Germline CDR1 reads MNHEY; CDR2 reads SVGAGI. With 6 bases clipped from V and 6 bases from J, the junction kept 9 bases outside the gene matches.

This chain connects TRBV6-5 to TRBJ2-1; D might be TRBD2 (6 bases). The CDR3 contains 14 residues. V lost 2 bases and J 4 bases, leaving 9 bases between the germline ends. CDR1 MNHEY and CDR2 SVGAGI come from the germline V gene. The CDR3 reads CASSYGEEYNEQFF. The CDR3 nucleotides read TGTGCCAGCAGTTACGGGGAGGAATACAATGAGCAGTTCTTC.

The chain couples TRBV6-5 to TRBJ2-1; 8 nucleotides line up with TRBD2. The CDR3 has 12 residues. J lost 10 bases, V lost 6 bases, and 5 bases had no gene match. Looked up from germline, CDR1 is MNHEY and CDR2 is SVGAGI. The CDR3 coding sequence is TGTGCCAGCAGGACCGGGGGGGACGAGCAGTTCTTC. Its protein is CASRTGGDEQFF.

J is TRBJ2-1 and V is TRBV10-2; possible D gene TRBD2, 6 bases. The CDR3 extends over 15 amino acids. Germline V gene sequence: CDR1 WSHSY, CDR2 SAAADI. The V gene lost 0 bases and the J gene lost 4 bases, with 10 bases spanning the gap. CDR3 protein: CASSESGLSYNEQFF. DNA for the CDR3: TGCGCCAGCAGTGAGTCGGGACTCTCATACAATGAGCAGTTCTTC.